These 11 T cell receptor beta chains share one sample of origin, sequenced in a study of somatic mutations in cytotoxic T cells in rheumatoid arthritis. Sequenced by immunoSEQ multiplex PCR; TCRdb stores in-frame clones only, minus some. Here the sample spans roughly 16,000 clones, roughly 86% being singletons. The sequencing input was CD8+ T cells sorted from blood. These receptors came from a woman aged 45-65 years with rheumatoid arthritis.

The chain recombines TRBV30 with TRBJ1-5; TRBD1 might be the D (5 bases). The CDR3 length is 11 residues. From germline, CDR1 is GTSNPN and CDR2 SVGIG (reference sequence). CDR3: CAWGSNQPQHF. The CDR3 bases are TGTGCGTGGGGCAGCAATCAGCCCCAGCATTTT. The variable domain in full, completed from reference TRBV30 and TRBJ1-5, reads SQTIHQWPATLVQPVGSPLSLECTVEGTSNPNLYWYRQAAGRGLQLLFYSVGIGQISSEVPQNLSASRPQDRQFILSSKKLLLSDSGFYLCAWGSNQPQHFGDGTRLSIL.

The chain is built from TRBV5-1 and TRBJ2-6; D possibly corresponds to TRBD2 (5 bases). CDR3 length: 14 residues. With 5 bases removed from V and 2 bases from J, the gap between germline ends came to 8 bases. Germline V CDR1 and CDR2: SGHRS, YFSETQ. The CDR3 sequence: CASSPGAGANVLTF. The CDR3 DNA is TGCGCCAGCAGTCCCGGGGCTGGGGCCAACGTCCTGACTTTC.

This sequence joins TRBV7-6 and TRBJ2-2, with 9 bases identical to TRBD1. Looked up from germline, CDR1 is SGHVS and CDR2 is FNYEAQ. The CDR3 has 15 residues. V was pared by 4 bases and J by 5 bases, with 5 bases of the junction left unmatched. The CDR3 coding sequence is TGTGCCAGCAGCTCGACAGGGGGGCGTACCGGGGAGCTGTTTTTT. Amino acids: CASSSTGGRTGELFF. Variable domain in full (rest from reference TRBV7-6 and TRBJ2-2): GAGVSQSPRYKVTKRGQDVALRCDPISGHVSLYWYRQALGQGPEFLTYFNYEAQQDKSGLPNDRFSAERPEGSISTLTIQRTEQRDSAMYRCASSSTGGRTGELFFGEGSRLTVL.

This rearrangement joins TRBV27 to TRBJ2-3; tentatively, D is TRBD2 (5 bases). This CDR3 spans 16 amino acids. The V end lost 0 bases, the J end lost 6 bases, and 16 bases lay between the germline ends. Germline V gene lookup returns CDR1 MNHEY and CDR2 SMNVEV (reference sequence). The CDR3 loop reads CASSLSGTTGGDTQYF. CDR3 sequence (DNA): TGTGCCAGCAGTTTATCTGGAACTACCGGCGGGGATACGCAGTATTTT.

This chain links TRBV19 with TRBJ1-5; D gene unclear. CDR1 LNHDA and CDR2 SQIVND come from the germline V gene (reference sequence). V was trimmed by 0 bases and J by 5 bases, leaving 20 bases between them. This CDR3 is built from 18 residues. CDR3 loop: CASSIDIPPFSRDQPQHF. The CDR3 region has the DNA TGTGCCAGTAGTATAGATATTCCCCCCTTTAGTCGCGATCAGCCCCAGCATTTT.

The chain combines TRBV6-1 with TRBJ2-7, with 7 bases fitting TRBD1. This CDR3 contains 14 residues. Trimming cost V 3 bases and J 4 bases; bases outside gene matches: 6. CDR1 is MNHNS and CDR2 is SASEGT in the germline V gene. This CDR3 reads CASSEPTGFYEQYF. The CDR3 region has the DNA TGTGCCAGCAGTGAGCCGACAGGGTTTTACGAGCAGTACTTC.

Concerning this clone itself: No conserved phenylalanine or tryptophan ends this CDR3, so it is likely a read error. The chain couples TRBV9 to TRBJ1-2; weak D call: TRBD1 (5 bases). Deletions cut 6 bases from V and 8 bases from J, with 14 bases between. The CDR3 covers 12 residues. Germline V gives CDR1 SGDLS, CDR2 YYNGEE. This CDR3 reads CASTGDYRGYTL. In DNA form, the CDR3 reads TGTGCCAGCACCGGGGACTACCGAGGCTACACCCTC.

This chain joins TRBV19 and TRBJ2-1; 10 nucleotides line up with TRBD1. CDR1 and CDR2 from the germline V gene are LNHDA and SQIVND (reference sequence). The trim removed 0 bases at V and 8 bases at J, leaving 1 base unmatched. This CDR3 spans 14 amino acids. For the CDR3, the DNA is TGTGCCAGTAGTATAGAGGGGACAGGGGATGAGCAGTTCTTC. Its protein product is CASSIEGTGDEQFF.

The chain uses TRBV6-5 and TRBJ2-6; no clear D gene. Germline V CDR1 and CDR2: MNHEY, SVGAGI. This CDR3 comprises 16 residues. Trimming took off 2 bases at V and 0 bases at J, with 8 bases between the two ends. DNA for the CDR3: TGTGCCAGCAGTTACGGGTCACCCTCTGGGGCCAACGTCCTGACTTTC. Translating it yields CASSYGSPSGANVLTF.

The genes are TRBV18 and TRBJ2-7; D ambiguous. V dropped 6 bases and J dropped 3 bases, with 6 bases sitting between them. CDR3 length: 11 residues. Germline CDR1 and CDR2: KGHSH and LQKENI. CDR3 amino acids: CASSPGYEQYF. The DNA for the CDR3 is TGTGCCAGCTCCCCAGGCTACGAGCAGTACTTC.

The rearrangement joins TRBV5-6 to TRBJ2-2; D remains unclear. V was pared by 0 bases and J by 6 bases, with 15 bases between. This CDR3 has 16 amino acids. Germline values: CDR1 SGHDT, CDR2 YYEEEE. Here the CDR3 reads CASSLAGVVVPGELFF. Here the CDR3 DNA reads TGTGCCAGCAGCTTGGCCGGCGTTGTGGTTCCCGGGGAGCTGTTTTTT.